This T cell receptor (beta chain) was observed in a study of cytomegalovirus exposure and HLA in healthy donors. Study-wide context: Earlier sequencing of 150 million to 200 million T cells yielded approximately 120 million unique TCR beta sequences. General study points: Later, TCR association rates were found to vary by HLA locus, highest for DRB1 and lowest for HLA-C. Investigators reported 150 to 200 TCR beta chains as tied to cytomegalovirus.

This clone turned up a few times. Its antigen is still unknown. Both 60 Vbeta primers and 13 Jbeta primers went into the PCR. This table comes from immunoSEQ multiplex PCR, and its TCRdb copy is limited to in-frame clones, with some not included. Among some 170,000 clones listed, just under 80% were seen once. In nominal health when sampled, donors likely had unrecorded immune exposures nonetheless. Losses at the gene ends were 0 bases for V and 2 bases for J; bases not matched to a gene: 2. The CDR3 runs to 14 residues. Germline V gene data show CDR1 as SGDLS and CDR2 as YYNGEE. This chain connects TRBV9 to TRBJ2-7; 7 nucleotides match TRBD1. The sample taken for sequencing was PBMCs. This receptor was obtained from a female donor in good health and CMV-seronegative. CDR3 residues: CASSVGTGAYEQYF. The CDR3 region has the DNA TGTGCCAGCAGCGTAGGGACAGGAGCCTACGAGCAGTACTTC.